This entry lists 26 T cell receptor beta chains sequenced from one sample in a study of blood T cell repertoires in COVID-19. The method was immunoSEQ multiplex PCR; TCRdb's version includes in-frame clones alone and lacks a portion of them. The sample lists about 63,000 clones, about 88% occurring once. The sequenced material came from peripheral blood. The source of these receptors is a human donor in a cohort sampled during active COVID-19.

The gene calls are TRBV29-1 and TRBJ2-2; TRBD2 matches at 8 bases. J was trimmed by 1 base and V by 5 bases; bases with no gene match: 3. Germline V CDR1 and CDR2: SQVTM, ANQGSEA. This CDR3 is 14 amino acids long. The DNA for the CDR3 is TGCAGCGTTAGCGGGGGAAAGAACACCGGGGAGCTGTTTTTT. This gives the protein CSVSGGKNTGELFF.

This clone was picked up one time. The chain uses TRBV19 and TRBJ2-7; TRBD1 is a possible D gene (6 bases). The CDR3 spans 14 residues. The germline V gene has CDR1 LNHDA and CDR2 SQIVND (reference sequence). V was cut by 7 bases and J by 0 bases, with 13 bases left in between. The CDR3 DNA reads TGTGCCAGTACTAGGACAGCGACCTCCTACGAGCAGTACTTC. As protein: CASTRTATSYEQYF.

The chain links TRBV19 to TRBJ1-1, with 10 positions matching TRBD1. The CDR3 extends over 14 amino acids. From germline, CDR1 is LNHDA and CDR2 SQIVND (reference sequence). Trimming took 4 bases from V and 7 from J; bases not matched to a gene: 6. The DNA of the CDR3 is TGTGCCAGTAGTACGGGACAGGGGCGATATGAAGCTTTCTTT. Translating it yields CASSTGQGRYEAFF.

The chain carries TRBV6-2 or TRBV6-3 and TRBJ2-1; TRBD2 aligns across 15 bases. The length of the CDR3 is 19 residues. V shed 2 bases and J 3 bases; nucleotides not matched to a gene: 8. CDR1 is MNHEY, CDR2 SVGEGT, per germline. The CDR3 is CASSYGTSGGSFHYNEQFF. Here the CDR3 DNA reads TGTGCCAGCAGTTACGGGACTAGCGGGGGGTCATTTCACTACAATGAGCAGTTCTTC.

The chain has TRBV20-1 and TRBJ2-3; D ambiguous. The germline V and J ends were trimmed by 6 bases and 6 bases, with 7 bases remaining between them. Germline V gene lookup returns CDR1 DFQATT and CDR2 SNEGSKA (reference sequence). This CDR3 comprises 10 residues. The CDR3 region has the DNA TGCAGTGCAATAGCCGATACGCAGTATTTT. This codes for CSAIADTQYF.

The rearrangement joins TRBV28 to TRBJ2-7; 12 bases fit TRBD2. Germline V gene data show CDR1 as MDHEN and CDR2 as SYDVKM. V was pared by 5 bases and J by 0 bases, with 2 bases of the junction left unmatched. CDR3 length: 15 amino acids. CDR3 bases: TGTGCCAGCAGTCCGACTAGCGGGGGCTCCTACGAGCAGTACTTC. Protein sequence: CASSPTSGGSYEQYF.

The DNA for the CDR3 is TGTGCCAGCAGCAGGGGAGGCTCGAACACTGAAGCTTTCTTT. Amino acids: CASSRGGSNTEAFF. The rearrangement joins TRBV21-1 to TRBJ1-1. TRBV21-1 is marked as a pseudogene. The CDR3 has 14 amino acids.

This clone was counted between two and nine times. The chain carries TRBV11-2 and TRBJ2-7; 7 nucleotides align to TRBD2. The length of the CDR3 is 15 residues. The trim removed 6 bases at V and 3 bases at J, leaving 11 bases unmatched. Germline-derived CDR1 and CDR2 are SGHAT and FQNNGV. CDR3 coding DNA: TGTGCCAGCAGTCCGCTAGCGGTCCTACTCTACGAGCAGTACTTC. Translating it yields CASSPLAVLLYEQYF.

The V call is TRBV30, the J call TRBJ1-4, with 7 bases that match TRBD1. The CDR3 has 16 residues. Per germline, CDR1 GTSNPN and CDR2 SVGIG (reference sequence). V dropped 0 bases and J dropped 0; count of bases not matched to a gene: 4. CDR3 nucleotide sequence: TGTGCCTGGAGTGTAGGGGGGACAGCAACTAATGAAAAACTGTTTTTT. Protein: CAWSVGGTATNEKLFF.

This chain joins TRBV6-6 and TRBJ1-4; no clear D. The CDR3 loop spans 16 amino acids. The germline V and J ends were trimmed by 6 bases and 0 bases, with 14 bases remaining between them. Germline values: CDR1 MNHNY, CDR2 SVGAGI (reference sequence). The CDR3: CASSSLTAATNEKLFF. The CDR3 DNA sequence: TGTGCCAGCAGCTCTCTTACAGCTGCAACTAATGAAAAACTGTTTTTT.

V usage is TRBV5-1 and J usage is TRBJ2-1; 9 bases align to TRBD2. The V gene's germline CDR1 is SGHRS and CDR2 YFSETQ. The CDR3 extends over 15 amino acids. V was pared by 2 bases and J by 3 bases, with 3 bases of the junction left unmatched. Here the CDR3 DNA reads TGCGCCAGCAGCTTTAGCGGGGGCTACTACAATGAGCAGTTCTTC. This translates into CASSFSGGYYNEQFF. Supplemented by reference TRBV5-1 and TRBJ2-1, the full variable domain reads KAGVTQTPRYLIKTRGQQVTLSCSPISGHRSVSWYQQTPGQGLQFLFEYFSETQRNKGNFPGRFSGRQFSNSRSEMNVSTLELGDSALYLCASSFSGGYYNEQFFGPGTRLTVL.

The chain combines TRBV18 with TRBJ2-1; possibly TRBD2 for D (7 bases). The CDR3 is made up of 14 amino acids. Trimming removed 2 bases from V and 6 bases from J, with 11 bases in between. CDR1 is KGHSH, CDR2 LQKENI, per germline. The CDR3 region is CASSPGGAFNEQFF. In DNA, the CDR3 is TGTGCCAGCTCACCAGGGGGGGCGTTCAATGAGCAGTTCTTC.

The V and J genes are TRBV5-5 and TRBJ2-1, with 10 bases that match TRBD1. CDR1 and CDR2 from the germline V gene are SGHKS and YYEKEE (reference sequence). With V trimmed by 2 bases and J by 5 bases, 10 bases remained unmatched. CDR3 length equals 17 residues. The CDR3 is CASSFVVGTGANNEQFF. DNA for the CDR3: TGTGCCAGCAGCTTTGTGGTAGGGACAGGGGCGAACAATGAGCAGTTCTTC.

The CDR3 region has the DNA TGTGCCAGCAGCTTAACGGTATGGGGCGGGAGGGCTGTAGAGCAGTTCTTC. This encodes CASSLTVWGGRAVEQFF. The rearrangement uses TRBV11-3 and TRBJ2-1; 9 bases fit TRBD2. Germline CDR1 and CDR2: SGHNT and YENEEA. The trim removed 2 bases at V and 10 bases at J, leaving 15 bases unmatched. This CDR3 is 17 amino acids long.

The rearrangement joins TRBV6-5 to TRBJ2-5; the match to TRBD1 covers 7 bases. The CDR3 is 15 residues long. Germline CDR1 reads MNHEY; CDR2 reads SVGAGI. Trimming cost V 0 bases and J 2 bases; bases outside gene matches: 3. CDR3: CASSYSSTGQETQYF. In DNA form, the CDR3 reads TGTGCCAGCAGTTACTCTTCGACAGGGCAAGAGACCCAGTACTTC.

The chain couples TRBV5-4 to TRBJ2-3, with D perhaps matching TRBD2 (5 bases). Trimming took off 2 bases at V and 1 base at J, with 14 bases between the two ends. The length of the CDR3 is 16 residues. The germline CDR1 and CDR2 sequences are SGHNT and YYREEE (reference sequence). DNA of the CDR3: TGTGCCAGCAGCTTCCGGACTCTCATCCGCACAGATACGCAGTATTTT. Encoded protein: CASSFRTLIRTDTQYF. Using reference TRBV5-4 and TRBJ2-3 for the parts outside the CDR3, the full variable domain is ETGVTQSPTHLIKTRGQQVTLRCSSQSGHNTVSWYQQALGQGPQFIFQYYREEENGRGNFPPRFSGLQFPNYSSELNVNALELDDSALYLCASSFRTLIRTDTQYFGPGTRLTVL.

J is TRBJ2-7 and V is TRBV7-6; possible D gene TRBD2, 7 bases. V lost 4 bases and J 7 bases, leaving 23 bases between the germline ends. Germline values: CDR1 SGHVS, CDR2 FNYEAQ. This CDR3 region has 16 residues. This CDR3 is CASSSWGQRDSWEQYF. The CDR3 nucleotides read TGTGCCAGCAGCTCCTGGGGGCAGCGGGACTCTTGGGAGCAGTACTTC.

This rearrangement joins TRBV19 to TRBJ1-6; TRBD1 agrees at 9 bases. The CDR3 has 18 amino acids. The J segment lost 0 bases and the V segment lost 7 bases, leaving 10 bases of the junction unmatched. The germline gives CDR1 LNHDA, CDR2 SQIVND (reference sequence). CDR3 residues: CASTRGQGPSSYNSPLHF. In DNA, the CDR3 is TGTGCCAGTACACGGGGACAGGGCCCGAGCTCCTATAATTCACCCCTCCACTTT.

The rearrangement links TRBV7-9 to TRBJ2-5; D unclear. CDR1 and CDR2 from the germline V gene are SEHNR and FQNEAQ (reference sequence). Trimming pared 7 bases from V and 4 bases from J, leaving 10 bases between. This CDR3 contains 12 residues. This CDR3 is CASTAARETQYF. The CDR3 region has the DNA TGTGCCAGCACCGCCGCGAGAGAGACCCAGTACTTC.

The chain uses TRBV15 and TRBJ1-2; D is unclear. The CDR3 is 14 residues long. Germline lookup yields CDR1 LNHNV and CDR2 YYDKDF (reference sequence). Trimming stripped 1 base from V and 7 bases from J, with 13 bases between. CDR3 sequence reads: CATSRGTGGSGYTF. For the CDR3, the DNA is TGTGCCACCAGCAGAGGTACGGGAGGGAGTGGCTACACCTTC.

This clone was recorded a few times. CDR3 region: CASSQDHPDMNTEAFF. The DNA for the CDR3 is TGCGCCAGCAGCCAAGATCATCCGGACATGAACACTGAAGCTTTCTTT. This chain joins TRBV4-3 and TRBJ1-1; D perhaps matches TRBD1 (5 bases). Trimming pared 0 bases from V and 0 bases from J, leaving 11 bases between. CDR3 length: 16 residues. From germline, CDR1 is LGHNA and CDR2 YSLEER.

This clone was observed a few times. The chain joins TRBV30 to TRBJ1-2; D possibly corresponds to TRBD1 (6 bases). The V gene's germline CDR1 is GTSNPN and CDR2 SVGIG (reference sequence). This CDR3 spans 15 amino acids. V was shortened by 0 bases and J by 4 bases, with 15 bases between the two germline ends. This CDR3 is CAWSVLGGNGYGYTF. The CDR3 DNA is TGTGCCTGGAGTGTACTAGGGGGTAACGGCTATGGCTACACCTTC.

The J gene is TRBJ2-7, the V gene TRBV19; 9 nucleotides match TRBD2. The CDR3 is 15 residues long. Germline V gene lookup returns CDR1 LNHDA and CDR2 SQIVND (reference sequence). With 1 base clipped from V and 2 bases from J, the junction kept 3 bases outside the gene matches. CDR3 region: CASSIGVAGAYEQYF. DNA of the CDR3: TGTGCCAGTAGTATAGGAGTAGCGGGGGCCTACGAGCAGTACTTC.

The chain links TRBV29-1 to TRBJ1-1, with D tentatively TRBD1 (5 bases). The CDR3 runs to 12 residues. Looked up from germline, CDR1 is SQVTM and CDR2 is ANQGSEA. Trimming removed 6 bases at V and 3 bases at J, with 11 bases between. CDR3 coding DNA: TGCAGCGTCCCCGGGGGTTACACTGAAGCTTTCTTT. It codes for CSVPGGYTEAFF. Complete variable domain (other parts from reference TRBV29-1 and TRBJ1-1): SAVISQKPSRDICQRGTSLTIQCQVDSQVTMMFWYRQQPGQSLTLIATANQGSEATYESGFVIDKFPISRPNLTFSTLTVSNMSPEDSSIYLCSVPGGYTEAFFGQGTRLTVV.

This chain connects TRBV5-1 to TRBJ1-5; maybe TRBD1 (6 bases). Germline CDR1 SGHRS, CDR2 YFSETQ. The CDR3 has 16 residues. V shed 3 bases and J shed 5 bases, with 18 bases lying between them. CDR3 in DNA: TGCGCCAGCAGCTGCTTGGTTAAGGGGGTCGATCAGCCCCAGCATTTT. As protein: CASSCLVKGVDQPQHF. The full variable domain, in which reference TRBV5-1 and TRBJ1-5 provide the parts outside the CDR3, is KAGVTQTPRYLIKTRGQQVTLSCSPISGHRSVSWYQQTPGQGLQFLFEYFSETQRNKGNFPGRFSGRQFSNSRSEMNVSTLELGDSALYLCASSCLVKGVDQPQHFGDGTRLSIL.

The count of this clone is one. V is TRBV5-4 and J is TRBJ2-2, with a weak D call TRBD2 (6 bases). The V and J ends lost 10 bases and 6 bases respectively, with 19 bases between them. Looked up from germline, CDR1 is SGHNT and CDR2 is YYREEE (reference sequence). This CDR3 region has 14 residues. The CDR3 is CAAHRGAGSGELFF. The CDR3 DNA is TGTGCCGCGCACCGGGGCGCGGGGTCCGGGGAGCTGTTTTTT.